One T cell receptor (beta chain) is described in this entry. The germline V gene has CDR1 KGHSH and CDR2 LQKENI. Trimming at V came to 1 base and at J to 6 bases, leaving 9 bases not matched to a gene. CDR3 length: 16 amino acids. This sample was taken from a study of blood T cell repertoires in COVID-19. About the research overall: The United States, Italy and Spain were the sources of the acute and convalescent COVID-19 samples. T cells, B-cell-depleted T cells, or PBMCs supplied cDNA or gDNA.

Authors' methods: It was from reference gene primer amplification that nucleated cell counts were estimated. Generated by immunoSEQ multiplex PCR, the TCRdb table keeps only in-frame clones and is missing some. The V and J calls and clone size come from that table; D and trimming were worked out from the DNA. The table has 250,000 or so clones, about nine tenths seen once. Sequenced sample: peripheral blood. This sequence was found in a middle-aged man with active or convalescent COVID-19. The chain is built from TRBV18 and TRBJ2-3; 8 bases map to TRBD1. This CDR3 reads CASSPRYQGAGDTQYF. CDR3 nucleotide sequence: TGTGCCAGCTCACCACGCTATCAGGGGGCAGGGGATACGCAGTATTTT. The variable domain in full, with the rest retrieved from reference TRBV18 and TRBJ2-3, is NAGVMQNPRHLVRRRGQEARLRCSPMKGHSHVYWYRQLPEEGLKFMVYLQKENIIDESGMPKERFSAEFPKEGPSILRIQQVVRGDSAAYFCASSPRYQGAGDTQYFGPGTRLTVL.